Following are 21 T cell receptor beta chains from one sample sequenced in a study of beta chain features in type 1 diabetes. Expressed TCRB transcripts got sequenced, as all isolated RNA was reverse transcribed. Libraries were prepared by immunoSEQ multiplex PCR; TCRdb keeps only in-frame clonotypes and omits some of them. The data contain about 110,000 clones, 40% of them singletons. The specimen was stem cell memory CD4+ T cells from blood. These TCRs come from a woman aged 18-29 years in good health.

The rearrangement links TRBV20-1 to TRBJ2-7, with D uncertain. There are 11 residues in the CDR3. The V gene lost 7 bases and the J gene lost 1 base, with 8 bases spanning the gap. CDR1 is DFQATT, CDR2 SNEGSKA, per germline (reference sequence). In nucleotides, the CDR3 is TGCAGTGTCCAGGCTTCCTACGAGCAGTACTTC. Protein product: CSVQASYEQYF.

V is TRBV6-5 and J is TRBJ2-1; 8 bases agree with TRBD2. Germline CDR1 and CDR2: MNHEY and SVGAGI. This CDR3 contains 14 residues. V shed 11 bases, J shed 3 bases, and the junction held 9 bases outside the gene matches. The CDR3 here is CAAWSGRLYNEQFF. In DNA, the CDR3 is TGTGCCGCATGGAGCGGGAGACTCTACAATGAGCAGTTCTTC.

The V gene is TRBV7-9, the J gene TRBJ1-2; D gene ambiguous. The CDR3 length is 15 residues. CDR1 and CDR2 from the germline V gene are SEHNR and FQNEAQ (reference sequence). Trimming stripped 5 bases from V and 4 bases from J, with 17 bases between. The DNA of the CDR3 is TGTGCCAGCAGCCCACCCGGGAACCCTCCCTATGGCTACACCTTC. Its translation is CASSPPGNPPYGYTF.

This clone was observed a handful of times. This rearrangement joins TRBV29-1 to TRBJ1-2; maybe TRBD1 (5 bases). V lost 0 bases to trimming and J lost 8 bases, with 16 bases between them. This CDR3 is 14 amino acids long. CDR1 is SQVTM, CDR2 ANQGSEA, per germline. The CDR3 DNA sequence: TGCAGCGTTGAAGATCGGAGGGGTCGGAGAGGCTACACCTTC. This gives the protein CSVEDRRGRRGYTF.

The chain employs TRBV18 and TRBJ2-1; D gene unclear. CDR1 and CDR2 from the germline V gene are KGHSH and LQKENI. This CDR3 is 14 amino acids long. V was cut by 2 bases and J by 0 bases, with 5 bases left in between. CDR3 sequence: CASSPTSSYNEQFF. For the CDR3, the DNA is TGTGCCAGCTCACCAACGAGCTCCTACAATGAGCAGTTCTTC.

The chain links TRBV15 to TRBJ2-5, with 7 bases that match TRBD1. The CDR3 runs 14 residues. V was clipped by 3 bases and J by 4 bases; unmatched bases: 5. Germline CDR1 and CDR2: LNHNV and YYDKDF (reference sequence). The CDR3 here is CATSSWTGGETQYF. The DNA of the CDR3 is TGTGCCACCAGCAGTTGGACAGGTGGAGAGACCCAGTACTTC.

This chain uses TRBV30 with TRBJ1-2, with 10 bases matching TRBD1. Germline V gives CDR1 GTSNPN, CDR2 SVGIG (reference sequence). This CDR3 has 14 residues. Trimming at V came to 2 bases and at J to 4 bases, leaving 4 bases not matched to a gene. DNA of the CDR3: TGTGCCTGGAGTCAGACAGGGGGCACCTATGGCTACACCTTC. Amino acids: CAWSQTGGTYGYTF.

CDR3 in amino acids: CASSLLAGGPRETQYF. The CDR3, as DNA: TGCGCCAGCAGCTTACTAGCGGGAGGTCCCCGAGAGACCCAGTACTTC. The rearrangement joins TRBV5-1 to TRBJ2-5; TRBD2 matches 12 bases. This CDR3 is 16 amino acids long. Per germline, CDR1 SGHRS and CDR2 YFSETQ. V shed 2 bases and J 4 bases; nucleotides not matched to a gene: 6.

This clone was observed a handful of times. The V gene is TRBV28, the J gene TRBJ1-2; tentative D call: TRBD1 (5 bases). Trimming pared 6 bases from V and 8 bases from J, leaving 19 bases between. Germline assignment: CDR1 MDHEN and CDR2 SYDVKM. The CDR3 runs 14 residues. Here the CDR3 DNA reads TGTGCCAGCAGAGACCATCCAGGGAAGGACGGCTACACCTTC. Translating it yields CASRDHPGKDGYTF.

The CDR3 DNA sequence: TGTGCCAGCAGTCCAACCGGGACAATAATTACCGGGGAGCTGTTTTTT. Protein sequence: CASSPTGTIITGELFF. The chain couples TRBV9 to TRBJ2-2, with D maybe TRBD1 (6 bases). The CDR3 has 16 residues. CDR1 is SGDLS, CDR2 YYNGEE, per germline. V shed 5 bases and J shed 5 bases, with 19 bases lying between them.

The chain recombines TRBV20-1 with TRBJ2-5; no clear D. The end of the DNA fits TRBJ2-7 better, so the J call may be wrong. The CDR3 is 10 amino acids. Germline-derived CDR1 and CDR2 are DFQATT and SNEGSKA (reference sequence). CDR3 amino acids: CSGLEYEQYF. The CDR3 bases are TGCAGTGGACTCGAATACGAGCAGTACTTC.

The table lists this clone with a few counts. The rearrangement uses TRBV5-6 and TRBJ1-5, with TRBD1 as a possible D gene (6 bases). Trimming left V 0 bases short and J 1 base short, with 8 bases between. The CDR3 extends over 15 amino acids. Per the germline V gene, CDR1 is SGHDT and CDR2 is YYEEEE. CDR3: CASSLGQVSNQPQHF. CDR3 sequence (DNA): TGTGCCAGCAGCTTGGGACAGGTCAGCAATCAGCCCCAGCATTTT.

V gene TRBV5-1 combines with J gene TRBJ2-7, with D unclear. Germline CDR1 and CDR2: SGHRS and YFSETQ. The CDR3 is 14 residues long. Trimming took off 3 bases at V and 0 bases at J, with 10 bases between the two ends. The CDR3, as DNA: TGCGCCAGCAGCTCCCGGGTCGACTCCTACGAGCAGTACTTC. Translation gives CASSSRVDSYEQYF.

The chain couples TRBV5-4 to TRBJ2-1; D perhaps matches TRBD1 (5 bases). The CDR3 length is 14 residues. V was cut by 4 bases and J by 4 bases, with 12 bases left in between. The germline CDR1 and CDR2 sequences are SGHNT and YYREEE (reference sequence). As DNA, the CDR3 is TGTGCCAGCAGCACCCGACAGCTGTACAATGAGCAGTTCTTC. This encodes CASSTRQLYNEQFF.

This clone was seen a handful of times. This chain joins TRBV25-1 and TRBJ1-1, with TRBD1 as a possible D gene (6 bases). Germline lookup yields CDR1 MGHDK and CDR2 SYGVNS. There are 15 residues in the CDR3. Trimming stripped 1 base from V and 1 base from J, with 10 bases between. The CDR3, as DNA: TGTGCCAGCAGTGAATTGGGGACACCGAACACTGAAGCTTTCTTT. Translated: CASSELGTPNTEAFF. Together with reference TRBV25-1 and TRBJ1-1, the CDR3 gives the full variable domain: EADIYQTPRYLVIGTGKKITLECSQTMGHDKMYWYQQDPGMELHLIHYSYGVNSTEKGDLSSESTVSRIRTEHFPLTLESARPSHTSQYLCASSELGTPNTEAFFGQGTRLTVV.

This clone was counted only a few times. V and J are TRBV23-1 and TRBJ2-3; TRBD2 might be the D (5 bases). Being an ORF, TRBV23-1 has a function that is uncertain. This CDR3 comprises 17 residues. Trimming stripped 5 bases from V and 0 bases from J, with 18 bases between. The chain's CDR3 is CASSYDFVRTSTDTQYF. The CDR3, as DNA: TGCGCCAGCAGTTACGATTTCGTACGGACTAGCACAGATACGCAGTATTTT.

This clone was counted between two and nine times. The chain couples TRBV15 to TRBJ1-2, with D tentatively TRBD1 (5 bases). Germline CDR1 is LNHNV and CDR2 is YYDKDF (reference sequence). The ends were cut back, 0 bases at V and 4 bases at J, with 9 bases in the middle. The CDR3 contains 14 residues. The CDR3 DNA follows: TGTGCCACCAGCAGAGACTCAAGGGGCTATGGCTACACCTTC. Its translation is CATSRDSRGYGYTF.

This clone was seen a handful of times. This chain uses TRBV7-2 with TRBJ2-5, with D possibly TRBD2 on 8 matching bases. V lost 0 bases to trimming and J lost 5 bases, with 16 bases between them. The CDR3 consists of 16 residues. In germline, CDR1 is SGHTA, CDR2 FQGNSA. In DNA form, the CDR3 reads TGTGCCAGCAGCTTAGCGGCGGGGGGAGGGGGCGAGACCCAGTACTTC. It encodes CASSLAAGGGGETQYF. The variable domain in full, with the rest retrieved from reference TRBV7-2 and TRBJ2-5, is GAGVSQSPSNKVTEKGKDVELRCDPISGHTALYWYRQSLGQGLEFLIYFQGNSAPDKSGLPSDRFSAERTGGSVSTLTIQRTQQEDSAVYLCASSLAAGGGGETQYFGPGTRLLVL.

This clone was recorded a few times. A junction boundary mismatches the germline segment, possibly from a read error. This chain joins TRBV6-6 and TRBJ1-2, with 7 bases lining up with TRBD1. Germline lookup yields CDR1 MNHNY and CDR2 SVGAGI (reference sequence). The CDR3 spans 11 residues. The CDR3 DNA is TGTGCCAGCAGTTCTCGAGACAGGGTTTCCTTC. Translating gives CASSSRDRVSF.

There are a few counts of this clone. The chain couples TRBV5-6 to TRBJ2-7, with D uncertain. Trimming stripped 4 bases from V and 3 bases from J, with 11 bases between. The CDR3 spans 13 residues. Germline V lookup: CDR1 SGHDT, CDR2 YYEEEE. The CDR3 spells CASSPYYYYEQYF. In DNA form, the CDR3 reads TGTGCCAGCAGCCCTTACTACTACTACGAGCAGTACTTC.

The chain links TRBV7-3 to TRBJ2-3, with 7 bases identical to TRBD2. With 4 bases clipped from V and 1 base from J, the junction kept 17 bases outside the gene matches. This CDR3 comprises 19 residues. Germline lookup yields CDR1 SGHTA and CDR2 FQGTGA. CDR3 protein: CASSSTRLATRRGTDTQYF. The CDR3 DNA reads TGTGCCAGCAGCTCAACCCGACTAGCTACGCGCCGGGGCACAGATACGCAGTATTTT. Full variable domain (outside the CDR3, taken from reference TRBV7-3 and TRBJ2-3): GAGVSQTPSNKVTEKGKYVELRCDPISGHTALYWYRQSLGQGPEFLIYFQGTGAADDSGLPNDRFFAVRPEGSVSTLKIQRTERGDSAVYLCASSSTRLATRRGTDTQYFGPGTRLTVL.